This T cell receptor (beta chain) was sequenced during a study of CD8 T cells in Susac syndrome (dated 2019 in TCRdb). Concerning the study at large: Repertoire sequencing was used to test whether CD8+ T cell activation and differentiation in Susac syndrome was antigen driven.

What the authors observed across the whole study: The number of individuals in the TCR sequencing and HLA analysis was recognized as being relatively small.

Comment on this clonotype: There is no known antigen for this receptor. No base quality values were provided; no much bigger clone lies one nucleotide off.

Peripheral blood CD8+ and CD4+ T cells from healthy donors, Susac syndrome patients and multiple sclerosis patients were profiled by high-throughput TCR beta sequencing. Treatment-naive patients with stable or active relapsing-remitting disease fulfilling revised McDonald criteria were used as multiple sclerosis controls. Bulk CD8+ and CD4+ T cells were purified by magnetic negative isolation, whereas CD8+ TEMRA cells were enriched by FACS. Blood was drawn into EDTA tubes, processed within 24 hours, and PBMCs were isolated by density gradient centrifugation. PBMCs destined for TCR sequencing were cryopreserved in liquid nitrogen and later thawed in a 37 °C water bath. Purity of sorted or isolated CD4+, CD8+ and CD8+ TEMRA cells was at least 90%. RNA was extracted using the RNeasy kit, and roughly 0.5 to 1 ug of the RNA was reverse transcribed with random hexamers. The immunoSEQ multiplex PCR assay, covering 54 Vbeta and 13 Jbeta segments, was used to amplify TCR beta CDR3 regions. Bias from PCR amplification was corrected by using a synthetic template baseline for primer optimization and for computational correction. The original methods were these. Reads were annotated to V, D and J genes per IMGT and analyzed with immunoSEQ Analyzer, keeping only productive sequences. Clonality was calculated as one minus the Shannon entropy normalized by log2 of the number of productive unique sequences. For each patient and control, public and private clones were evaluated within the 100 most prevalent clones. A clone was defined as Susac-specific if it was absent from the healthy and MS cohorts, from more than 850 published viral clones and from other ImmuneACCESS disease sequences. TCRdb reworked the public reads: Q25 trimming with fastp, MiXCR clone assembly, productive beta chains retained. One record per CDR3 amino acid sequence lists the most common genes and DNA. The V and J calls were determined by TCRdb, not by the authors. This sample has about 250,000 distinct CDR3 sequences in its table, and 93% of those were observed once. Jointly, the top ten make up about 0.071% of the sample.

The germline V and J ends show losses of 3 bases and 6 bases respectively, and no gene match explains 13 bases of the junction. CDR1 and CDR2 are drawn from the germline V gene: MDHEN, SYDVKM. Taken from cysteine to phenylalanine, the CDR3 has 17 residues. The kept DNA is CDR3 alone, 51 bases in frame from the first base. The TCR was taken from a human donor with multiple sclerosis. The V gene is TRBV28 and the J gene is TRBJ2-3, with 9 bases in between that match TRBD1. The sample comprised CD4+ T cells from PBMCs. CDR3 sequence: CASSFYGQGPSGDTQYF. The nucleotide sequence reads TGTGCCAGCAGTTTCTACGGACAGGGGCCTTCTGGGGATACGCAGTATTTT.